The 28 T cell receptor beta chains given below trace back to one sample, sequenced in a study of response to subunit inactivated influenza vaccine. TCRdb itself ran the RT-PCR reads through MiXCR, one entry per CDR3 protein. The sample gives around 790,000 distinct CDR3 sequences, roughly 20% of which show up once; 10% is in the top ten. Sequences were derived from PBMCs from blood, sampled around 5 days after vaccination. All receptors come from a man over 45 who received an inactivated influenza vaccine.

The table lists this clonotype with a few counts. The chain recombines TRBV4-3 with TRBJ2-5; tentatively, D is TRBD1 (6 bases). Germline lookup yields CDR1 LGHNA and CDR2 YSLEER. The CDR3 is 16 residues long. Trimming left V 0 bases short and J 9 bases short, with 20 bases between. CDR3 amino acids: CASSQEADRFPGAQYF. The CDR3 bases are TGCGCCAGCAGCCAAGAGGCGGACAGATTCCCAGGGGCCCAGTACTTC.

The rearrangement joins TRBV15 to TRBJ2-3; TRBD2 matches at 8 bases. Trimming removed 1 base from V and 5 bases from J; junction bases left unmatched: 5. Germline CDR1 is LNHNV and CDR2 is YYDKDF (reference sequence). The CDR3 sequence is 15 residues long. The CDR3 reads CATSRATGRGDTQYF. The CDR3 bases are TGTGCCACCAGCAGAGCCACCGGGAGGGGAGATACGCAGTATTTT. Variable domain in full (rest from reference TRBV15 and TRBJ2-3): DAMVIQNPRYQVTQFGKPVTLSCSQTLNHNVMYWYQQKSSQAPKLLFHYYDKDFNNEADTPDNFQSRRPNTSFCFLDIRSPGLGDTAMYLCATSRATGRGDTQYFGPGTRLTVL.

This chain uses TRBV15 with TRBJ2-3; 8 nucleotides agree with TRBD1. Germline CDR1 LNHNV, CDR2 YYDKDF (reference sequence). J lost 2 bases, V lost 0 bases, and 13 bases had no gene match. The CDR3 length is 19 residues. The CDR3 loop reads CATSRDMGTGTGDTDTQYF. CDR3 nucleotide sequence: TGTGCCACCAGCAGAGATATGGGGACCGGGACAGGAGACACAGATACGCAGTATTTT.

This clonotype came up a few times. This chain joins TRBV5-6 and TRBJ2-7; 11 bases are shared with TRBD1. The trim removed 3 bases at V and 0 bases at J, leaving 8 bases unmatched. The CDR3 length is 17 residues. CDR1 is SGHDT, CDR2 YYEEEE, per germline. CDR3 protein: CASSWEGGQGVSYEQYF. CDR3 DNA: TGTGCCAGCAGCTGGGAGGGGGGACAGGGGGTCTCCTACGAGCAGTACTTC.

This sequence joins TRBV12-3 or TRBV12-4 and TRBJ1-5; tentatively, D is TRBD1 (6 bases). Trimming took off 3 bases at V and 3 bases at J, with 12 bases between the two ends. CDR3 length: 15 amino acids. The CDR3 loop reads CASSFRGADNQPQHF. The CDR3 DNA reads as TGTGCCAGCAGTTTTCGGGGGGCTGACAATCAGCCCCAGCATTTT.

This clonotype has a handful of counts. V usage is TRBV7-9 and J usage is TRBJ1-2, with 7 bases fitting TRBD1. Trimming at V came to 3 bases and at J to 3 bases, leaving 4 bases not matched to a gene. The V gene's germline CDR1 is SEHNR and CDR2 FQNEAQ (reference sequence). The CDR3 consists of 14 residues. The CDR3 loop reads CASSFTGTDYGYTF. CDR3 coding DNA: TGTGCCAGCAGCTTTACCGGGACAGACTATGGCTACACCTTC.

This clonotype showed up just a few times. The chain recombines TRBV6-5 with TRBJ1-1; TRBD1 matches at 9 bases. V shed 2 bases and J 3 bases; nucleotides not matched to a gene: 1. The germline gives CDR1 MNHEY, CDR2 SVGAGI. The CDR3 length is 14 residues. The CDR3 DNA sequence: TGTGCCAGCAGTTACGGGACAGGGTACACTGAAGCTTTCTTT. It encodes CASSYGTGYTEAFF.

The chain employs TRBV7-7 and TRBJ2-3, with TRBD2 as a possible D gene (6 bases). CDR1 is SSHAT and CDR2 is FNYEAQ in the germline V gene (reference sequence). The CDR3 runs to 14 residues. Trimming took off 5 bases at V and 2 bases at J, with 11 bases between the two ends. The DNA for the CDR3 is TGTGCCAGCAGCCGGGACTCCCTCACAGATACGCAGTATTTT. Translating gives CASSRDSLTDTQYF.

J is TRBJ1-1 and V is TRBV7-2; D is possibly TRBD1 (5 bases). Trimming removed 3 bases at V and 0 bases at J, with 11 bases between. The CDR3 has 15 amino acids. Germline loops: CDR1 SGHTA, CDR2 FQGNSA. For the CDR3, the DNA is TGTGCCAGCAGCTTGCTGGACACACTGAACACTGAAGCTTTCTTT. This gives the protein CASSLLDTLNTEAFF. Drawing the rest from reference TRBV7-2 and TRBJ1-1, the complete variable domain is GAGVSQSPSNKVTEKGKDVELRCDPISGHTALYWYRQSLGQGLEFLIYFQGNSAPDKSGLPSDRFSAERTGGSVSTLTIQRTQQEDSAVYLCASSLLDTLNTEAFFGQGTRLTVV.

This clonotype was seen a handful of times. This chain connects TRBV5-1 to TRBJ2-2; D possibly matches TRBD1 or TRBD2 (6 bases each). Germline loops: CDR1 SGHRS, CDR2 YFSETQ. Trimming removed 6 bases from V and 7 bases from J, with 10 bases in between. The CDR3 length is 12 residues. Here the CDR3 DNA reads TGCGCCAGCAACAGGGAGGTCGGGGAGCTGTTTTTT. This codes for CASNREVGELFF.

This clonotype was seen only a few times. This chain links TRBV4-3 with TRBJ2-2; 7 bases match TRBD2. With V trimmed by 3 bases and J by 1 base, 5 bases remained unmatched. This CDR3 is 16 amino acids long. Germline V gene data show CDR1 as LGHNA and CDR2 as YSLEER. The CDR3 region has the DNA TGCGCCAGCAGCCATTCAGCGGGGAGGAACACCGGGGAGCTGTTTTTT. This gives the protein CASSHSAGRNTGELFF.

This chain links TRBV12-3 or TRBV12-4 with TRBJ2-7; 13 bases align to TRBD2. The CDR3 has 16 residues. Trimming at V came to 6 bases and at J to 4 bases, leaving 9 bases not matched to a gene. The CDR3 loop reads CASSSELAGGWYEQYF. In nucleotides, the CDR3 is TGTGCCAGCAGCTCCGAACTAGCGGGGGGGTGGTACGAGCAGTACTTC.

V gene TRBV5-5 combines with J gene TRBJ2-2; 7 positions agree with TRBD2. The germline V gene encodes CDR1 SGHKS and CDR2 YYEKEE (reference sequence). The length of the CDR3 is 16 residues. Trimming removed 2 bases from V and 1 base from J; junction bases left unmatched: 5. CDR3 in amino acids: CASSFGGGVNTGELFF. The CDR3, as DNA: TGTGCCAGCAGCTTTGGGGGGGGAGTGAACACCGGGGAGCTGTTTTTT.

In nucleotides, the CDR3 is TGTGCCAGCAGTCCGACTAGCGCCTCAGATACGCAGTATTTT. The encoded protein is CASSPTSASDTQYF. The chain links TRBV6-4 to TRBJ2-3; 8 positions match TRBD2. With V trimmed by 5 bases and J by 4 bases, 5 bases remained unmatched. Per the germline V gene, CDR1 is MRHNA and CDR2 is SNTAGT. There are 14 residues in the CDR3.

This clonotype turned up a few times. CDR3 protein: CASSLDGGAAGELFF. As DNA, the CDR3 is TGTGCCAGCAGCTTAGACGGCGGGGCTGCCGGGGAGCTGTTTTTT. J is TRBJ2-2 and V is TRBV7-8; maybe TRBD2 (6 bases). The germline V gene encodes CDR1 SGHVS and CDR2 FQNEAQ. Deletions cut 1 base from V and 6 bases from J, with 12 bases between. The CDR3 is 15 amino acids.

This clonotype occurred a few times. The genes are TRBV27 and TRBJ1-5; possibly TRBD1 for D (6 bases). The length of the CDR3 is 15 residues. Trimming took off 0 bases at V and 6 bases at J, with 12 bases between the two ends. CDR1 and CDR2 (germline): MNHEY, SMNVEV (reference sequence). The CDR3 bases are TGTGCCAGCAGTTTATCCGTGGGGGCTGGTCAGCCCCAGCATTTT. Translated: CASSLSVGAGQPQHF.

CDR3: CASSLSRSGRVGYEQYF. The CDR3 region has the DNA TGTGCCAGCAGCCTTAGTCGAAGTGGGAGAGTTGGCTACGAGCAGTACTTC. This chain connects TRBV7-2 to TRBJ2-7; D might be TRBD2 (5 bases). The germline gives CDR1 SGHTA, CDR2 FQGNSA. The CDR3 runs 17 residues. Trimming left V 5 bases short and J 3 bases short, with 23 bases between.

This clonotype has more than one count but fewer than ten. The chain joins TRBV28 to TRBJ1-1; D is unresolved. The CDR3 has 16 residues. CDR1 is MDHEN, CDR2 SYDVKM, per germline. V gave up 6 bases and J gave up 8 bases, with 25 bases separating them. CDR3 DNA: TGTGCCAGCAGCCGAACGCGTTATCGGGGATCTACCGAAGCTTTCTTT. This translates into CASSRTRYRGSTEAFF.

This clonotype was counted between two and nine times. The rearrangement uses TRBV7-8 and TRBJ1-3; weak D call: TRBD1 (5 bases). The germline V and J ends were trimmed by 5 bases and 0 bases, with 11 bases remaining between them. From germline, CDR1 is SGHVS and CDR2 FQNEAQ. CDR3 length: 15 residues. In DNA, the CDR3 is TGTGCCAGCAGCCCCGGGGGGGGCTCTGGAAACACCATATATTTT. It is translated as CASSPGGGSGNTIYF.

The rearrangement links TRBV7-8 to TRBJ2-7; no reliable D call. Trimming pared 5 bases from V and 7 bases from J, leaving 9 bases between. This CDR3 spans 11 amino acids. Germline V gene sequence: CDR1 SGHVS, CDR2 FQNEAQ. The CDR3 is CASSVGREQYF. The CDR3 DNA reads as TGTGCCAGCAGCGTAGGCCGGGAGCAGTACTTC.

This clonotype was observed a few times. The rearrangement uses TRBV12-3 or TRBV12-4 and TRBJ2-1; TRBD2 aligns across 13 bases. The CDR3 has 19 amino acids. Trimming at V came to 0 bases and at J to 6 bases, leaving 11 bases not matched to a gene. This CDR3 reads CASSLALSTSGGAVNEQFF. Written as DNA, the CDR3 is TGTGCCAGCAGTTTAGCGCTTAGTACTAGCGGGGGGGCGGTCAATGAGCAGTTCTTC.

The rearrangement joins TRBV12-3 or TRBV12-4 to TRBJ1-6, with no clear D. This CDR3 is built from 15 residues. V was pared by 5 bases and J by 10 bases, with 18 bases between. In nucleotides, the CDR3 is TGTGCCAGCAGTCCCGAGGAGGGTTGGGGATCACCCCTCCACTTT. Translating it yields CASSPEEGWGSPLHF.

This chain joins TRBV7-2 and TRBJ1-1; 11 positions match TRBD1. The ends lost 4 bases at V and 6 bases at J; junction bases unmatched: 4. This CDR3 is built from 14 residues. Germline-derived CDR1 and CDR2 are SGHTA and FQGNSA. CDR3 sequence (DNA): TGTGCCAGCAGCTCACGGGACAGGGGGTCTGAAGCTTTCTTT. Translating it yields CASSSRDRGSEAFF.

This chain joins TRBV3-1 and TRBJ2-7; 11 bases align to TRBD2. The CDR3 sequence is 14 residues long. After removal of 4 bases from V and 5 bases from J, the junction contained 4 bases not matched to a gene. CDR1 and CDR2 (germline): LGHDT, YNNKEL (reference sequence). The CDR3 sequence is CASSPTSGRDEQYF. CDR3 sequence (DNA): TGTGCCAGCAGCCCTACTAGCGGGAGAGACGAGCAGTACTTC.

This chain connects TRBV11-2 to TRBJ2-1; D is undetermined. The length of the CDR3 is 15 residues. Trimming stripped 2 bases from V and 1 base from J, with 9 bases between. Germline CDR1 is SGHAT and CDR2 is FQNNGV. CDR3 amino acids: CASSLTATSYNEQFF. The CDR3 coding sequence is TGTGCCAGCAGCTTAACGGCGACATCCTACAATGAGCAGTTCTTC. The whole variable domain, remainder taken from reference TRBV11-2 and TRBJ2-1, is EAGVAQSPRYKIIEKRQSVAFWCNPISGHATLYWYQQILGQGPKLLIQFQNNGVVDDSQLPKDRFSAERLKGVDSTLKIQPAKLEDSAVYLCASSLTATSYNEQFFGPGTRLTVL.

The chain joins TRBV24-1 to TRBJ2-1; D ambiguous. Trimming shortened V by 0 bases and J by 5 bases, and 10 bases separated the two germline ends. This CDR3 has 15 amino acids. Germline CDR1 and CDR2: KGHDR and SFDVKD. CDR3 coding DNA: TGTGCCACCAGTGATTTGCAGCTAGGAAACAATGAGCAGTTCTTC. Its protein is CATSDLQLGNNEQFF.

The rearrangement uses TRBV7-2 and TRBJ1-1, with D maybe TRBD1 (5 bases). The CDR3 covers 14 residues. Germline V gene sequence: CDR1 SGHTA, CDR2 FQGNSA. V was trimmed by 5 bases and J by 1 base, leaving 11 bases between them. CDR3 DNA sequence: TGTGCCAGCAGCGGGCGACAGACGAACACTGAAGCTTTCTTT. This codes for CASSGRQTNTEAFF.

The chain's CDR3 is CASSPQAGGPVEQYF. As DNA, the CDR3 is TGTGCCAGCAGCCCCCAGGCGGGAGGGCCTGTCGAGCAGTACTTC. The V and J genes are TRBV11-2 and TRBJ2-7, with TRBD2 identical over 9 bases. Per germline, CDR1 SGHAT and CDR2 FQNNGV. The CDR3 spans 15 residues. The V segment lost 5 bases and the J segment 6 bases; nucleotides outside the gene matches: 11.